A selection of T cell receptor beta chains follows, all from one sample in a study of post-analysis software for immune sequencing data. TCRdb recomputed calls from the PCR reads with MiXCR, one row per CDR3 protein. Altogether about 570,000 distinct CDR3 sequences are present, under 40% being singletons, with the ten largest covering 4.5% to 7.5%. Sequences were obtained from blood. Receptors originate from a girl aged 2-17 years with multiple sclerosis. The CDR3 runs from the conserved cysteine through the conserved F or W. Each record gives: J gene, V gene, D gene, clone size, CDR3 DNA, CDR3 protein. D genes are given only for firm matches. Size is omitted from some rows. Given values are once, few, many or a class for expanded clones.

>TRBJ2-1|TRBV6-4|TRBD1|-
TGTGCCAGCAGTGACTCAGGGACAGGGGGCTTGGATGAGCAGTTCTTC
CASSDSGTGGLDEQFF
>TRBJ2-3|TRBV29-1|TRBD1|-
TGCAGCGCCGGACAGGGGGTAGGCACAGATACGCAGTATTTT
CSAGQGVGTDTQYF
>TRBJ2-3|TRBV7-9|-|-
TGTACCAGCAGTCGGCGCCAGGAAAGCACAGATACGCAGTATTTT
CTSSRRQESTDTQYF
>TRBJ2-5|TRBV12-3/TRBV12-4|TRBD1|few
TGTGCCAGCAGTCTCCGGGACAGCGTAGAAGAGACCCAGTACTTC
CASSLRDSVEETQYF
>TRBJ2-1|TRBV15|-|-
TGTGCCACCAGATCTCCCCGACAAAGTCAAGAGACCCAGTTCTTC
CATRSPRQSQETQFF
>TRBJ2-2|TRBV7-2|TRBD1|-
TGTGCCAGCAGCCCAGGGACAGTGCGGAACACCGGGGAGCTGTTTTTT
CASSPGTVRNTGELFF
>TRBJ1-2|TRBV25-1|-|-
TGTGCCAGCAGTGAGACCGGGACCCTGGTGTCGGATGGCTACACCTTC
CASSETGTLVSDGYTF
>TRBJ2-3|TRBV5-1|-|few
TGCGCCAGCAGCGGGGCAGGCTACGATACGCAGTATTTT
CASSGAGYDTQYF
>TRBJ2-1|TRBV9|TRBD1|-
TGTGCCAGCAGCGTAGCACAGGGGGCCGGTGAGCAGTTCTTC
CASSVAQGAGEQFF
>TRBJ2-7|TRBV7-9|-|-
TGTGCCAGCAGCGTAGACCTAAATAAGCAGTACTTC
CASSVDLNKQYF
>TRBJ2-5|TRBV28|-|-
TGTGCCAGCAGTTTATGGTCGAGGGGGCAAGAGACCCAGTACTTC
CASSLWSRGQETQYF
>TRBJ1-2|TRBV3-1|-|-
TGTGCCAGCAGCCAGCGCCATGGCTACACCTTC
CASSQRHGYTF
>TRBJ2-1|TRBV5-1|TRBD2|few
TGCGCCAGCAGCTCCAAGCGGGGGGTCGGTGAGCAGTTCTTC
CASSSKRGVGEQFF
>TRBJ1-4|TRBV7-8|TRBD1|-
TGTGCCAGCAGCCCAGCCAGACAGGGGTATACAACTAATGAAAAACTGTTTTTT
CASSPARQGYTTNEKLFF
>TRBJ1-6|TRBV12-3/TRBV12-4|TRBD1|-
TGTGCCAGCAGTTTATCGACAGGGGCGAATTCACCCCTCCACTTT
CASSLSTGANSPLHF
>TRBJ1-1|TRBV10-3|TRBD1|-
TGTGCCATCAGTACTACTGGGACAGGGGGCGGCACTGAAGCTTTCTTT
CAISTTGTGGGTEAFF
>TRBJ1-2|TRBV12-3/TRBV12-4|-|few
TGTGCCAGCAGATTAGCTCCCTATGGCTACACCTTC
CASRLAPYGYTF
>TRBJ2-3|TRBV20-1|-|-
TGCAGTGCTAGTATACGGGCCGCGAGAGATACGCAGTATTTT
CSASIRAARDTQYF
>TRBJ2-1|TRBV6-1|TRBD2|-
TGTGCCAGCAGCAGGCGGCTAGCGGGGGAGCAGTTCTTC
CASSRRLAGEQFF
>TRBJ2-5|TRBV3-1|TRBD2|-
TGTGCCAGCAGCCACCCGGGACTAGCGGGGGAGACCCAGTACTTC
CASSHPGLAGETQYF
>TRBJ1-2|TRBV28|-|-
TGTGCCAGCAGTTTACAGGTAGCTAACTATGGCTACACCTTC
CASSLQVANYGYTF
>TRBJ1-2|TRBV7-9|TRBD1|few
TGTGCCATTTCGGACAGGACCTATAAGGGCTACACCTTC
CAISDRTYKGYTF
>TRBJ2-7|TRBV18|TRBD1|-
TGTGCCAGCTCATCAAAGGGGACAGGCCTCTCCTACGAGCAGTACTTC
CASSSKGTGLSYEQYF
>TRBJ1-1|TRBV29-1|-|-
TGCAGCGTTGATAGTCAGGGTAACACTGAAGCTTTCTTT
CSVDSQGNTEAFF
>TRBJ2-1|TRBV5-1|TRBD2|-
TGCGCCAGCAGCTTGCAGCGGGGGGGCCCCTCCTACAATGAGCAGTTCTTC
CASSLQRGGPSYNEQFF
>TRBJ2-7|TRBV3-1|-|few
TGTGCCAGCAGCCAAGTGCAGTACGAGCAGTACTTC
CASSQVQYEQYF
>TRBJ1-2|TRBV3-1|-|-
TGTGCCAGCAGCCCCATTCCAGGGGCGATTAGGTATGGCTACACCTTC
CASSPIPGAIRYGYTF
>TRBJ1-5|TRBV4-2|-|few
TGTGCCAGCAGCCAGGCGTGGGACGGGGAGGGAGATCAGCCCCAGCATTTT
CASSQAWDGEGDQPQHF
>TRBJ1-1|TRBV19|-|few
TGTGCCAGCCAGAGGGAGGAAGCTTTCTTT
CASQREEAFF
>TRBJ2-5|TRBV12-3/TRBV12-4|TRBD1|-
TGTGCCAGCAGTAGGCTCGGGACAGGGGGCAGAGGGTACCAAGAGACCCAGTACTTC
CASSRLGTGGRGYQETQYF
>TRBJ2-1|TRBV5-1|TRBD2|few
TGCGCCAGCAGCTTTACACCTAGCGGGAGCTCCTACAATGAGCAGTTCTTC
CASSFTPSGSSYNEQFF
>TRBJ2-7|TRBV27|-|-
TGTGCCAGCAAAACTAATACCCGCGAGCAGTACTTC
CASKTNTREQYF
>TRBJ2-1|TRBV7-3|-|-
TGTGCCAGCAGCTTAGGGGGGGCTCGGTTGGACAATGAGCAGTTCTTC
CASSLGGARLDNEQFF
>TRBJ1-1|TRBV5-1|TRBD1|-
TGCGCCAGCAGTTCGACAGGGGGGCTCCATGAAGCTTTCTTT
CASSSTGGLHEAFF
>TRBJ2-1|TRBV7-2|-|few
TGTGCCAGCAGCTTAGCGTCTCGCTCCTACAATGAGCAGTTCTTC
CASSLASRSYNEQFF
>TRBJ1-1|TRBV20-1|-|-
TGCAGTGCTATAGCGTATGGGGGGATGAACACTGAAGCTTTCTTT
CSAIAYGGMNTEAFF
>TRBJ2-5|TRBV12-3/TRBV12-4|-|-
TGTGCCAGCAGCCCCCAAAAGCGCCCGAGTGAGACCCAGTACTTC
CASSPQKRPSETQYF
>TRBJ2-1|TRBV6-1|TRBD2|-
TGTGCCAGCAGTGTTAGCGGGGGGGCAAATGAGCAGTTCTTC
CASSVSGGANEQFF
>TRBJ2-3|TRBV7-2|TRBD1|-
TGTGCCGGCAGCCTGGGACAGGGGTCCACAGATACGCAGTATTTT
CAGSLGQGSTDTQYF
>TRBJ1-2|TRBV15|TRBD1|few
TGTGCCACCAGCAGACTTAGGGGGCAAGACTATGGCTACACCTTC
CATSRLRGQDYGYTF
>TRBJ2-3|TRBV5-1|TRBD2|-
TGCGCCAGCAGCTTGGGACTAGCGCCAGATACGCAGTATTTT
CASSLGLAPDTQYF
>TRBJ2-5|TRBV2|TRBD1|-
TGTGCCAGCAGTGGGTTCCAGGGGGACAGGGAGACCCAGCACTTC
CASSGFQGDRETQHF
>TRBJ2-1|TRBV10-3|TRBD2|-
TGTGCCATCAGTGAGGGGCTAGCGGGGGGCCTATACAATGAGCAGTTCTTC
CAISEGLAGGLYNEQFF
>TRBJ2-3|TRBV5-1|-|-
TGCGCCAGCAGCTTGAAATCTGGGGGCAGCGCAGATACGCAGTATTTT
CASSLKSGGSADTQYF
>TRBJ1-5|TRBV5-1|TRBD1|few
TGCGCCAGCAGGGGACAGGGGGCCGGTCAGCCCCAGCATTTT
CASRGQGAGQPQHF
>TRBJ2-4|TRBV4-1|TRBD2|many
TGCGCCAGCAGCCAAGATTGGGGGACTAGCGATTTAGCCAAAAACATTCAGTACTTC
CASSQDWGTSDLAKNIQYF